A selection of T cell receptor beta chains follows, all from one sample in a study of T cell responses to AZD1222 COVID-19 vaccine. The repertoire was sequenced with immunoSEQ multiplex PCR; TCRdb's copy has only in-frame clones and lacks some. Of some 150,000 clones in the sample, 92% are singletons; the top ten hold 1.5% to 2%. Source: peripheral blood, taken on day 0 of AZD1222 vaccination. The receptors here all came from an adult in good health. Both conserved end residues are part of each CDR3. The D gene is left open where the match is weak. Size is stated for part of the rows, as once, few or many counts, or as a class when the clone is expanded.

J | size | V | D | CDR3 | DNA
TRBJ2-1 | - | TRBV24-1 | TRBD2 | CATSDGLAGTYNEQFF | TGTGCCACCAGTGATGGCCTAGCGGGGACCTACAATGAGCAGTTCTTC
TRBJ1-1 | - | TRBV4-1 | - | CASSQGVGVPTEAFF | TGCGCCAGCAGCCAAGGGGTAGGGGTCCCCACTGAAGCTTTCTTT
TRBJ2-1 | - | TRBV5-4 | - | CASSLEAGPVSYNEQFF | TGTGCCAGCAGCTTGGAGGCAGGGCCAGTCTCCTACAATGAGCAGTTCTTC
TRBJ1-6 | - | TRBV4-2 | - | CASSQEWRGLGSPLHF | TGTGCCAGCAGCCAAGAGTGGCGGGGGTTAGGTTCACCCCTCCACTTT
TRBJ2-3 | once | TRBV6-5 | - | CASEGDADTQYF | TGTGCGTCGGAGGGGGATGCAGATACGCAGTATTTT
TRBJ1-5 | - | TRBV7-2 | - | CASSPWRGPNQPQHF | TGTGCCAGCAGCCCCTGGAGGGGTCCGAATCAGCCCCAGCATTTT
TRBJ2-7 | - | TRBV5-4 | TRBD1 | CASSPRDRGVHEQYF | TGTGCCAGCAGCCCCCGGGACAGGGGTGTTCACGAGCAGTACTTC
TRBJ2-2 | - | TRBV2 | - | CASSPTMGSGELFF | TGTGCCAGCAGTCCAACGATGGGGTCTGGGGAGCTGTTTTTT
TRBJ2-7 | - | TRBV19 | - | CASGVSGNNEQYF | TGTGCCAGCGGCGTCTCGGGTAATAACGAGCAGTACTTC
TRBJ2-7 | - | TRBV19 | - | CASSTRGQSAYEQYF | TGTGCCAGTAGCACACGGGGTCAGAGCGCCTACGAGCAGTACTTC
TRBJ2-3 | - | TRBV7-9 | - | CASSPAWGVKDTQYF | TGTGCCAGCAGCCCAGCTTGGGGAGTGAAAGATACGCAGTATTTT
TRBJ2-3 | - | TRBV19 | TRBD2 | CASSIGTRAYF | TGTGCCAGTAGTATAGGGACTAGAGCATACTTT
TRBJ2-7 | - | TRBV6-4 | TRBD1 | CARKCGDRNYEQYF | TGTGCCAGGAAGTGTGGGGACAGAAACTACGAGCAGTACTTC
TRBJ2-1 | once | TRBV11-3 | - | CASSYTGRSYNEQFF | TGTGCCAGCAGCTATACAGGGCGCTCCTACAATGAGCAGTTCTTC
TRBJ1-1 | few | TRBV7-2 | - | CASSSQVNTEAFF | TGTGCCAGCAGCTCACAGGTGAACACTGAAGCTTTCTTT
TRBJ2-7 | - | TRBV7-2 | - | CASSLAAISYEQYF | TGTGCCAGCAGCTTAGCGGCTATCTCCTACGAGCAGTACTTC
TRBJ1-5 | - | TRBV7-2 | - | CASSLVGRGTLAQPQHF | TGTGCCAGCAGCTTAGTTGGGAGGGGGACACTAGCTCAGCCCCAGCATTTT
TRBJ1-5 | - | TRBV6-1 | TRBD1 | CASSEGQGAEPQHF | TGTGCCAGCAGTGAGGGACAGGGTGCGGAGCCCCAGCATTTT
TRBJ1-2 | once | TRBV5-4 | TRBD1 | CASSSKTGQVAFGYTF | TGTGCCAGCAGCTCGAAGACGGGACAGGTTGCCTTCGGCTACACCTTC
TRBJ2-3 | - | TRBV28 | TRBD2 | CASSSTGLAGGTDTQYF | TGTGCCAGCAGTTCTACGGGACTAGCGGGGGGGACAGATACGCAGTATTTT
TRBJ2-7 | - | TRBV7-6 | TRBD1 | CASSPLTGSYEQYF | TGTGCCAGCAGCCCCCTGACAGGGTCCTACGAGCAGTACTTC
TRBJ2-1 | - | TRBV5-4 | TRBD2 | CASSLWTSGGGIF | TGTGCCAGCAGCTTGTGGACTAGCGGGGGGGGTATCTTC
TRBJ2-1 | - | TRBV4-3 | - | CASSQDPALPSSYNEQFF | TGCGCCAGCAGCCAAGATCCGGCGCTGCCTAGCTCCTACAATGAGCAGTTCTTC
TRBJ1-2 | - | TRBV5-4 | TRBD1 | CASSSRTGRANYGYTF | TGTGCCAGCAGCTCGAGGACAGGGAGAGCTAACTATGGCTACACCTTC
TRBJ1-3 | - | TRBV10-3 | - | CAISESRVSGNTIYF | TGTGCCATCAGTGAGTCCAGGGTCAGCGGAAACACCATATATTTT
TRBJ2-4 | - | TRBV4-3 | - | CASSQGPQTIQYF | TGCGCCAGCAGCCAAGGCCCCCAGACCATTCAGTACTTC
TRBJ2-2 | - | TRBV28 | TRBD2 | CASSSWGRVEFDTGELFF | TGTGCCAGCAGTTCGTGGGGGAGGGTCGAATTTGACACCGGGGAGCTGTTTTTT
TRBJ1-4 | - | TRBV9 | - | CASSVAGSTNEKLFF | TGTGCCAGCAGCGTAGCTGGTTCAACTAATGAAAAACTGTTTTTT
TRBJ1-2 | - | TRBV7-9 | TRBD1 | CASRPQGANYGYTF | TGTGCCAGCAGGCCTCAGGGGGCGAACTATGGCTACACCTTC
TRBJ1-3 | - | TRBV7-2 | - | CASSLGSSGNTIYF | TGTGCCAGCAGCTTAGGCAGTTCTGGAAACACCATATATTTT
TRBJ1-6 | - | TRBV2 | - | CASSPQGAENSPLHF | TGTGCCAGCAGTCCCCAGGGCGCGGAGAATTCACCCCTCCACTTT
TRBJ1-2 | - | TRBV30 | - | CAWSLGAGYTF | TGTGCCTGGAGTCTAGGGGCTGGCTACACCTTC
TRBJ2-7 | - | TRBV6-2/TRBV6-3 | - | CASSPQYEQYF | TGTGCCAGCAGCCCCCAGTACGAGCAGTACTTC
TRBJ2-7 | - | TRBV5-1 | - | CASRSGGPPSEQYF | TGCGCCAGCAGGTCGGGGGGCCCCCCGTCCGAGCAGTACTTC
TRBJ2-5 | - | TRBV7-2 | TRBD1 | CASSSQPSGQRTQYF | TGTGCCAGCAGCTCGCAGCCGTCGGGACAGCGAACCCAGTACTTC
TRBJ1-5 | - | TRBV3-1/TRBV3-2 | TRBD1 | CASSLRTGAQPQHF | TGTGCCAGCAGCCTACGGACAGGAGCACAGCCCCAGCATTTT
TRBJ1-2 | - | TRBV15 | - | CATSPQGPPTNYGYTF | TGTGCCACCAGCCCTCAAGGCCCTCCGACTAACTATGGCTACACCTTC
TRBJ1-1 | - | TRBV6-5 | TRBD1 | CASSKGQGGTEAFF | TGTGCCAGCAGTAAGGGACAGGGGGGCACTGAAGCTTTCTTT
TRBJ2-2 | - | TRBV10-3 | TRBD1 | CAISNRQGAGELFF | TGTGCCATCAGCAACCGACAGGGGGCCGGGGAGCTGTTTTTT
TRBJ1-4 | - | TRBV27 | - | CASSFTQGLGVYEKLFF | TGTGCCAGCAGTTTTACCCAGGGGCTGGGGGTTTATGAAAAACTGTTTTTT
TRBJ1-2 | - | TRBV30 | TRBD1 | CAWREGQNNYGYTF | TGTGCCTGGAGGGAGGGACAGAATAACTATGGCTACACCTTC
TRBJ1-5 | - | TRBV7-8 | TRBD1 | CASSQTGTGINQPQHF | TGTGCCAGCAGCCAAACCGGGACAGGGATCAATCAGCCCCAGCATTTT
TRBJ1-4 | - | TRBV4-1 | TRBD1 | CASSPIPGQGFYEKLFF | TGCGCCAGCAGCCCCATCCCGGGACAGGGGTTTTATGAAAAACTGTTTTTT
TRBJ2-5 | - | TRBV7-9 | - | CASITYRDSPLETQYF | TGTGCCAGCATCACATACCGGGACTCTCCTCTGGAGACCCAGTACTTC
TRBJ1-2 | - | TRBV27 | - | CASSPSPVGNYGYTF | TGTGCCAGCAGTCCGTCTCCAGTGGGTAACTATGGCTACACCTTC
TRBJ1-2 | - | TRBV7-8 | - | CASSSRISHYGYTF | TGTGCCAGCAGCTCCAGGATTTCCCACTATGGCTACACCTTC
TRBJ1-4 | - | TRBV6-5 | - | CASSYSSRSNEKLFF | TGTGCCAGCAGTTACTCGAGCAGGAGTAATGAAAAACTGTTTTTT
TRBJ1-1 | - | TRBV11-2 | - | CASSLATEAFF | TGTGCCAGCAGCTTAGCCACTGAAGCTTTCTTT
TRBJ1-1 | - | TRBV9 | TRBD1 | CASSAPRDRGPSGTEAFF | TGTGCCAGCAGCGCGCCCCGGGACAGGGGGCCTAGTGGCACTGAAGCTTTCTTT
TRBJ1-6 | - | TRBV9 | - | CASSAGGQSPLHF | TGTGCCAGCAGCGCCGGAGGGCAGTCACCCCTCCACTTT
TRBJ2-7 | - | TRBV5-1 | TRBD1 | CASSPSGQASYEQYF | TGCGCCAGCAGCCCGTCGGGACAGGCCTCCTACGAGCAGTACTTC
TRBJ1-4 | - | TRBV9 | TRBD1 | CASSSRRTGGFEKLFF | TGTGCCAGCAGCTCCCGGCGGACAGGGGGCTTTGAAAAACTGTTTTTT
TRBJ2-1 | - | TRBV20-1 | - | CSARAGHEQFF | TGCAGTGCTAGAGCCGGGCATGAGCAGTTCTTC
TRBJ2-2 | - | TRBV7-8 | TRBD2 | CASTQTSGGAAYTGELFF | TGTGCCAGCACCCAAACTAGCGGGGGGGCCGCGTACACCGGGGAGCTGTTTTTT
TRBJ1-1 | - | TRBV7-2 | - | CASSLAAGLNTEAFF | TGTGCCAGCAGCTTAGCGGCGGGGCTGAACACTGAAGCTTTCTTT
TRBJ1-1 | - | TRBV5-4 | - | CASSPLGGANTEAFF | TGTGCCAGCAGTCCTCTCGGGGGGGCGAACACTGAAGCTTTCTTT
TRBJ1-4 | - | TRBV25-1 | - | CASSELQGPNEKLFF | TGTGCCAGCAGTGAATTGCAGGGGCCTAATGAAAAACTGTTTTTT